This TCR beta chain was documented in a study of blood T cell repertoires in COVID-19. Background on the study: Samples of COVID-19 (acute and convalescent) were obtained from the United States, Italy and Spain.

The junction had 6 bases not matched to a gene; V was cut back by 6 bases and J by 1 base. Germline CDR1 ENHRY, CDR2 SYGVKD. There are 16 residues in the CDR3. The authors' processing: Scientists estimated how many nucleated cells there were by amplifying reference gene primers. The protocol was immunoSEQ multiplex PCR, while the TCRdb copy is restricted to in-frame clones and leaves out a portion. The DNA gave D and trimming, while V, J and clone size come from that table. The table lists around 120,000 clones, around nine tenths of them singletons. The chain couples TRBV10-3 to TRBJ2-1; 10 bases agree with TRBD2. This receptor was obtained from a man aged 50-60 years with active COVID-19. The sequencing sample was made of peripheral blood. CDR3 amino acids: CAISLLAGVSYNEQFF. DNA for the CDR3: TGTGCCATCAGCCTTCTAGCGGGGGTATCCTACAATGAGCAGTTCTTC.